The clone carrying this TCR beta chain was detected only a few times. This specimen comes from a study of identical twins. MiXCR was run by TCRdb on the 5' RACE reads, yielding one entry per CDR3 protein. This repertoire shows a few hundred thousand distinct CDR3 sequences, 12% to 15% found once; its top ten account for roughly 0.4%. V gave up 2 bases and J gave up 2 bases, with 15 bases separating them. This CDR3 has 16 amino acids. Germline values: CDR1 MDHEN, CDR2 SYDVKM. The sample was also linked to a second study, of yellow fever vaccine responses in identical twins.

The clonotype originates from a woman aged 18-29 years in good health. The chain recombines TRBV28 with TRBJ1-1; D unresolved. Material: CD4+ T cells sorted from blood. CDR3 coding DNA: TGTGCCAGCAGTTTACAAGTCGTGTGGGTCAACACTGAAGCTTTCTTT. Translated, it gives CASSLQVVWVNTEAFF.